These 20 T cell receptor beta chains were all obtained from the same sample, sequenced in a study of blood T cell repertoires in COVID-19. The assay was immunoSEQ multiplex PCR, and TCRdb's table has in-frame clones only and misses some. The sample has some 210,000 clones; around four fifths are singletons. Sequences were obtained from peripheral blood. The receptor source for this set is a man aged 45 to 65 with active or convalescent COVID-19.

The chain recombines TRBV14 with TRBJ2-5; D is unresolved. The CDR3 contains 14 residues. With 2 bases removed from V and 5 bases from J, the gap between germline ends came to 12 bases. From germline, CDR1 is SGHDN and CDR2 FVKESK. The CDR3 reads CASSQSPTRETQYF. As DNA, the CDR3 is TGTGCCAGCAGCCAAAGTCCAACGAGGGAGACCCAGTACTTC.

The chain employs TRBV19 and TRBJ1-2, with D maybe TRBD1 (6 bases). Trimming removed 5 bases at V and 8 bases at J, with 15 bases between. Germline-derived CDR1 and CDR2 are LNHDA and SQIVND (reference sequence). This CDR3 has 13 amino acids. The CDR3 spells CASSPTGMGGYTF. The CDR3 DNA follows: TGTGCCAGTAGTCCGACAGGCATGGGAGGCTACACCTTC. Together with reference TRBV19 and TRBJ1-2, the CDR3 gives the full variable domain: DGGITQSPKYLFRKEGQNVTLSCEQNLNHDAMYWYRQDPGQGLRLIYYSQIVNDFQKGDIAEGYSVSREKKESFPLTVTSAQKNPTAFYLCASSPTGMGGYTFGSGTRLTVV.

This clone was found once. This rearrangement joins TRBV4-1 to TRBJ1-6; D not certain. The CDR3 length is 17 residues. Germline assignment: CDR1 MGHRA and CDR2 YSYEKL. With 1 base removed from V and 0 bases from J, the gap between germline ends came to 10 bases. This CDR3 is CASSQAEGFSYNSPLHF. The CDR3 nucleotides read TGCGCCAGCAGCCAAGCAGAGGGTTTCTCCTATAATTCACCCCTCCACTTT.

The genes are TRBV5-4 and TRBJ2-5; 10 bases fit TRBD2. Trimming removed 4 bases from V and 1 base from J; junction bases left unmatched: 4. Germline CDR1 and CDR2: SGHNT and YYREEE (reference sequence). The CDR3 runs to 15 residues. The chain's CDR3 is CASSPASGGQETQYF. In DNA, the CDR3 is TGTGCCAGCAGCCCCGCTAGCGGGGGCCAAGAGACCCAGTACTTC.

The chain combines TRBV30 with TRBJ1-2; 11 bases align to TRBD1. CDR1 and CDR2 (germline): GTSNPN, SVGIG (reference sequence). The CDR3 is 15 amino acids. The junction had 15 bases not matched to a gene; V was cut back by 2 bases and J by 13 bases. The CDR3 region has the DNA TGTGCCTGGAGTACACGGACAGGGGGCTTTCGAGTATCCACCTTC. It is translated as CAWSTRTGGFRVSTF.

This clone was observed a handful of times. The V and J genes are TRBV30 and TRBJ1-2, with D maybe TRBD1 (6 bases). The CDR3 loop spans 13 amino acids. V shed 0 bases and J shed 6 bases, with 11 bases lying between them. Germline V gives CDR1 GTSNPN, CDR2 SVGIG (reference sequence). CDR3 sequence (DNA): TGTGCCTGGAGTGTGGGCCAGGGGAATGGCTACACCTTC. This gives the protein CAWSVGQGNGYTF.

The chain combines TRBV27 with TRBJ2-7, with TRBD1 identical over 9 bases. V trimming: 2 bases; J trimming: 5 bases; junction bases outside the gene matches: 13. This CDR3 has 17 residues. Germline CDR1 is MNHEY and CDR2 is SMNVEV (reference sequence). CDR3 nucleotide sequence: TGTGCCAGCAGTTTACTTCCGGGACAGGGAATTGTAGACGAGCAGTACTTC. Translation: CASSLLPGQGIVDEQYF.

The chain recombines TRBV19 with TRBJ1-4; the D gene is possibly TRBD1 (5 bases). The CDR3 has 14 residues. In germline, CDR1 is LNHDA, CDR2 SQIVND (reference sequence). Deletions cut 5 bases from V and 4 bases from J, with 11 bases between. For the CDR3, the DNA is TGTGCCAGTAGTCCTCAGGGTTATAATGAAAAACTGTTTTTT. Its protein is CASSPQGYNEKLFF.

This chain links TRBV27 with TRBJ2-5; 10 nucleotides line up with TRBD1. CDR3 length: 17 residues. Trimming took 5 bases from V and 1 from J; bases not matched to a gene: 10. In germline, CDR1 is MNHEY, CDR2 SMNVEV (reference sequence). For the CDR3, the DNA is TGTGCCAGCAGTCACTTCCCGGGACAGGGGAGCCAAGAGACCCAGTACTTC. It codes for CASSHFPGQGSQETQYF.

The V and J genes are TRBV19 and TRBJ1-3; 7 bases are shared with TRBD1. Germline V gene data show CDR1 as LNHDA and CDR2 as SQIVND (reference sequence). After removal of 6 bases from V and 4 bases from J, the junction contained 6 bases not matched to a gene. The CDR3 extends over 14 amino acids. In DNA, the CDR3 is TGTGCCAGTAGAAGGGACAGTTCCGGAAACACCATATATTTT. Translating gives CASRRDSSGNTIYF. Variable domain in full (rest from reference TRBV19 and TRBJ1-3): DGGITQSPKYLFRKEGQNVTLSCEQNLNHDAMYWYRQDPGQGLRLIYYSQIVNDFQKGDIAEGYSVSREKKESFPLTVTSAQKNPTAFYLCASRRDSSGNTIYFGEGSWLTVV.

V is TRBV11-3 and J is TRBJ2-1; a possible D gene is TRBD1 (6 bases). The V gene lost 4 bases and the J gene lost 7 bases, with 14 bases spanning the gap. CDR1 and CDR2 from the germline V gene are SGHNT and YENEEA. The CDR3 is 14 amino acids. CDR3 loop: CASSSRGDTNEQFF. CDR3 in DNA: TGTGCCAGCAGCTCCAGAGGGGACACAAATGAGCAGTTCTTC.

This chain joins TRBV3-1 (or the pseudogene TRBV3-2) and TRBJ1-1; no firm D call. The CDR3 length is 12 residues. Germline assignment: CDR1 LGHDT and CDR2 YNNKEL (reference sequence). Trimming removed 1 base from V and 3 bases from J, with 3 bases in between. The CDR3 DNA sequence: TGTGCCAGCAGCCAAGCCGACACTGAAGCTTTCTTT. Translating it yields CASSQADTEAFF.

The CDR3 loop is CASSRTSGGARDTQYF. CDR3 sequence (DNA): TGTGCCAGCAGCAGGACTAGCGGGGGGGCCAGGGATACGCAGTATTTT. The J gene is TRBJ2-3, the V gene TRBV7-2; 15 bases align to TRBD2. The CDR3 has 16 amino acids. CDR1 SGHTA and CDR2 FQGNSA come from the germline V gene. Trimming removed 5 bases from V and 6 bases from J; junction bases left unmatched: 6.

This chain uses TRBV21-1 with TRBJ2-1; the tabulated D call, TRBD2, remains unverified against the DNA. TRBV21-1 is a pseudogene locus. CDR3 length: 14 residues. CDR3 in amino acids: CASRAIGTDNEQFF. The CDR3 nucleotides are TGTGCCAGCAGGGCCATCGGGACTGACAATGAGCAGTTCTTC.

This clone came up once. This sample also contains other DNA sequences that code for the same CDR3. The V and J genes are TRBV18 and TRBJ1-4; 11 bases fit TRBD1. The germline gives CDR1 KGHSH, CDR2 LQKENI. CDR3 size: 14 residues. V trimming: 4 bases; J trimming: 7 bases; junction bases outside the gene matches: 2. In nucleotides, the CDR3 is TGTGCCAGCTCACTGGACAGGGGGCGTGAAAAACTGTTTTTT. Translation gives CASSLDRGREKLFF.

The chain combines TRBV19 with TRBJ2-1; weak D call: TRBD2 (6 bases). Trimming removed 3 bases from V and 9 bases from J, with 18 bases in between. From germline, CDR1 is LNHDA and CDR2 SQIVND (reference sequence). The CDR3 has 15 residues. The CDR3 sequence is CASSMAGSYSSEQFF. The DNA of the CDR3 is TGTGCCAGTAGTATGGCGGGGAGCTACTCTAGTGAGCAGTTCTTC. Full variable domain (remainder filled in from reference TRBV19 and TRBJ2-1): DGGITQSPKYLFRKEGQNVTLSCEQNLNHDAMYWYRQDPGQGLRLIYYSQIVNDFQKGDIAEGYSVSREKKESFPLTVTSAQKNPTAFYLCASSMAGSYSSEQFFGPGTRLTVL.

This chain connects TRBV10-3 to TRBJ1-5; D perhaps matches TRBD1 (5 bases). V lost 3 bases, J lost 2 bases, and 17 bases lay in between. The length of the CDR3 is 17 residues. Germline lookup yields CDR1 ENHRY and CDR2 SYGVKD. CDR3 DNA sequence: TGTGCCATCAGTGAAGTAATACCCGGGGGAGGCAATCAGCCCCAGCATTTT. It is translated as CAISEVIPGGGNQPQHF.

This clone has only a few counts. The chain employs TRBV1 and TRBJ2-3; TRBD2, as called in the table, went unchecked against the DNA. TRBV1 is given as a pseudogene. The CDR3 spans 19 residues. CDR3 protein: CTSSQPGLAGTPRRYTQYF. The CDR3 nucleotides are TGCACCAGCAGCCAACCGGGACTAGCGGGGACTCCCAGGAGATATACGCAGTATTTT.

J is TRBJ2-7 and V is TRBV19; 13 bases agree with TRBD2. The V and J ends lost 5 bases and 6 bases, in that order; junction bases with no gene match: 7. CDR3 size: 15 residues. Germline V gene data show CDR1 as LNHDA and CDR2 as SQIVND (reference sequence). The CDR3 spells CASSLLAGGPGEQYF. DNA of the CDR3: TGTGCCAGTAGTCTACTAGCGGGGGGGCCGGGCGAGCAGTACTTC.

The chain is built from TRBV18 and TRBJ1-2, with TRBD1 matching over 10 bases. Germline CDR1 reads KGHSH; CDR2 reads LQKENI. Trimming at V came to 0 bases and at J to 0 bases, leaving 10 bases not matched to a gene. The CDR3 loop spans 19 amino acids. The CDR3 spells CASSPPTRDRGTANYGYTF. Here the CDR3 DNA reads TGTGCCAGCTCACCACCGACGCGGGACAGGGGCACAGCTAACTATGGCTACACCTTC.